This T cell receptor (beta chain) was sequenced during a study of Graves' ophthalmopathy and Graves' hyperthyroidism (dated 2018 in TCRdb). General notes on the study: Peripheral blood was collected at initial diagnosis, before any treatment. Following sampling, methimazole starting at 30 mg daily was administered to hyperthyroidism patients, and high-dose intravenous methylprednisolone was administered to ophthalmopathy patients. A discovery set of 100 patients (roughly 41 ophthalmopathy, about 55 stable hyperthyroidism) was enrolled to explore V-J signatures distinguishing ophthalmopathy from hyperthyroidism. In total, around 130 blood samples were TCR-sequenced: 40 to 45 ophthalmopathy, under 80 hyperthyroidism and roughly 17 hyperthyroidism-to-ophthalmopathy patients. For independent validation, a separate cohort was made up of 18 hyperthyroidism patients plus 17 patients who later progressed from hyperthyroidism to ophthalmopathy. To tell Graves' ophthalmopathy apart from Graves' hyperthyroidism, and to predict which patients would progress to ophthalmopathy, the study relied on TCR beta repertoire signatures. T-cell repertoires of thyroid tissue and blood were compared in about 6 hyperthyroidism patients.

For repertoire sequencing, the TCR beta CDR3 regions were amplified from RNA transcripts. A first-round RT-PCR used HTBI primers with the Qiagen OneStep RT-PCR kit, followed by a second-round multiplex PCR, size selection and purification. The libraries underwent paired-end sequencing with 100 bp reads on an Illumina HiSeq2000. Per the original workflow: Reads were processed with SOAPnuke, discarding reads with adapters, uncalled bases, mean Phred below 15, or no exact constant-primer or identifier match. COPE v1.2.5 was used to merge high-quality paired reads. Each unique nucleotide sequence was treated as a clonotype, and MiTCR v1.1 was used to align the clonotypes to the IMGT TRB V, D and J references. The analysis was limited to V-J combinations with a frequency above 0.0001, which together covered about 99% of the repertoires. For each V-J combination, a TCR clonal expansion and chaos score was defined as the ratio of F50 clonal expansion to chaos observed in the TCRdist matrix. Welch's t-statistics and random forest were used to reduce features to approximately 13 V-J combinations, which were fed into a naive Bayes classifier. The Morisita-Horn index was used to measure how similar the thyroid and blood repertoires were. The public sequencing data were trimmed at Q25 with fastp and processed into clonotypes with MiXCR by TCRdb, which kept only in-frame beta chains. One record per CDR3 amino acid sequence lists the most common genes and DNA. These V and J calls originate from TCRdb's pipeline instead of the authors' own analysis. The sample table contains hundreds of thousands of distinct CDR3 sequences; only one count was recorded for 35% to 50% of them. The ten top clones hold 3.3% of the sample.

Overall results and qualifications from the work: No statistical method was used to set the sample size in advance, and the investigators knew which group each participant was assigned to. Ophthalmopathy was separated from stable hyperthyroidism by the 13-signature model with around 88% sensitivity and around 81% specificity in cross-validation and with 80%/75% in the test set. Most expanded thyroid clonotypes with a frequency above 0.001 also appeared in blood, which suggests that blood repertoires may reflect the immune response in the thyroid. In validation, the model predicted ophthalmopathy progression with about 64% sensitivity and about 77% specificity; 12 predicted patients were CT-confirmed with GO in a median of about 6.2 months.

Per the germline V gene (reference sequence), LNHDA is the CDR1 and SQIVND is the CDR2. V trim: 5 bases; J trim: 4 bases; unmatched bases: 9. The CDR3 runs 16 residues from the cysteine to the phenylalanine. Here the CDR3 DNA is all that survives: 48 bases in frame from base 1. This clonotype has ten or more counts. Its target antigen remains unknown. Per-nucleotide qualities are absent, and no much larger clonotype sits a single base away. Ophthalmopathy patients had moderately to severely active disease, Clinical Activity Score of at least 3, NOSPECS grade of at least 4, and disease duration under 3 months. Patients with other autoimmune diseases, uncontrolled infections, pregnancy or lactation were excluded. Clinical symptoms, serum thyroxine, TRAb, thyroid ultrasound and orbital computed tomography were used for diagnosis. Using Ficoll-Paque density gradient centrifugation, PBMCs were isolated from 10 ml of fresh peripheral blood. Total RNA was extracted using Trizol reagent, and RNA quality was checked on an Agilent 2100 Bioanalyzer.

Sequencing input: peripheral blood. This clonotype originated in an adult man with Graves' ophthalmopathy. The rearranged chain carries TRBV19 and TRBJ2-7; TRBD2 lines up with 12 middle nucleotides. CDR3 loop: CASSAYLAGGPYEQYF. The sequence in DNA is TGTGCCAGTAGTGCGTACCTAGCGGGAGGGCCTTACGAGCAGTACTTC.